These 12 T cell receptor beta chains came from one sample sequenced in a study of T cells in Graves' hyperthyroidism and ophthalmopathy. The source material, RNA transcripts, was used to amplify TCR beta CDR3 regions. The primer set for the first-round RT-PCR of the TCR CDR3 was HTBI. TCRdb ran MiXCR on the multiplex PCR reads and lists one entry per CDR3 protein. The sample includes approximately 400,000 distinct CDR3 sequences, around 15% of them seen just once. What was sequenced was blood. These receptors were obtained from a man in his fifties with Graves' ophthalmopathy.

This clonotype showed up just a few times. The chain links TRBV29-1 to TRBJ2-7; D might be TRBD1 (6 bases). The germline V and J ends were trimmed by 0 bases and 4 bases, with 10 bases remaining between them. The germline CDR1 and CDR2 sequences are SQVTM and ANQGSEA. This CDR3 contains 13 residues. CDR3 sequence reads: CSVEERQGYEQYF. The CDR3 bases are TGCAGCGTTGAAGAAAGGCAGGGGTACGAGCAGTACTTC.

This clonotype showed up many times. In DNA form, the CDR3 reads TGCGCCAGCTTCGGGGACCTGCCATACGAGCAGTACTTC. This codes for CASFGDLPYEQYF. This chain connects TRBV5-1 to TRBJ2-7; D might be TRBD1 or TRBD2, each matching 5 bases. The V gene lost 7 bases and the J gene lost 4 bases, with 15 bases spanning the gap. The CDR3 loop spans 13 amino acids. CDR1 and CDR2 (germline): SGHRS, YFSETQ.

This clonotype was counted many times. This chain joins TRBV6-1 and TRBJ2-1; 10 nucleotides agree with TRBD2. The V and J ends lost 6 bases and 7 bases, in that order; junction bases with no gene match: 9. CDR1 and CDR2 from the germline V gene are MNHNS and SASEGT. The CDR3 runs 15 residues. The CDR3 sequence: CASRDEREGRNEQFF. Written as DNA, the CDR3 is TGTGCCAGCAGAGATGAGCGGGAGGGGAGGAATGAGCAGTTCTTC.

This clonotype was found many times. This chain joins TRBV5-1 and TRBJ1-5; D unresolved. The CDR3 extends over 13 amino acids. CDR1 SGHRS and CDR2 YFSETQ come from the germline V gene. V was clipped by 0 bases and J by 1 base, with 2 bases between them. CDR3 loop: CASSLASNQPQHF. CDR3 nucleotide sequence: TGCGCCAGCAGCTTGGCCAGCAATCAGCCCCAGCATTTT.

This chain connects TRBV20-1 to TRBJ2-7, with 14 bases fitting TRBD2. Losses at the gene ends were 5 bases for V and 5 bases for J; bases not matched to a gene: 5. This CDR3 is 14 amino acids long. From germline, CDR1 is DFQATT and CDR2 SNEGSKA (reference sequence). For the CDR3, the DNA is TGCAGTGCTGGAGGGACTAGCGGGAGCAACGAGCAGTACTTC. Translated, it gives CSAGGTSGSNEQYF.

This clonotype was detected ten times or more. V usage is TRBV2 and J usage is TRBJ2-3; 8 bases fit TRBD2. The germline CDR1 and CDR2 sequences are SNHLY and FYNNEI. V trimming: 7 bases; J trimming: 3 bases; junction bases outside the gene matches: 6. This CDR3 region has 14 residues. The CDR3 reads CASISGGPTDTQYF. Written as DNA, the CDR3 is TGTGCCAGCATTTCGGGAGGGCCTACAGATACGCAGTATTTT.

This sequence joins TRBV20-1 and TRBJ2-7; D possibly corresponds to TRBD2 (6 bases). The germline V gene encodes CDR1 DFQATT and CDR2 SNEGSKA (reference sequence). There are 13 residues in the CDR3. V lost 3 bases and J 5 bases, leaving 14 bases between the germline ends. The CDR3 loop reads CSARSGAIDEQYF. The CDR3 nucleotides are TGCAGTGCTAGGTCGGGAGCGATCGACGAGCAGTACTTC.

This clonotype was counted ten times or more. CDR3 in amino acids: CATSRWATNEAYNEQFF. The CDR3 DNA follows: TGTGCCACCAGCAGGTGGGCCACAAATGAGGCCTACAATGAGCAGTTCTTC. This chain links TRBV15 with TRBJ2-1; no definite D call. This CDR3 spans 17 amino acids. Germline CDR1 reads LNHNV; CDR2 reads YYDKDF (reference sequence). V dropped 3 bases and J dropped 2 bases, with 17 bases sitting between them.

This chain links TRBV7-2 with TRBJ2-5; 13 bases are a match to TRBD2. The junction had 3 bases not matched to a gene; V was cut back by 6 bases and J by 2 bases. This CDR3 is 15 amino acids long. Germline CDR1 is SGHTA and CDR2 is FQGNSA. CDR3 protein: CASRTSGRAQETQYF. The CDR3 DNA reads TGTGCCAGCAGAACTAGCGGGAGGGCACAAGAGACCCAGTACTTC.

This clonotype was seen a few times. The gene calls are TRBV27 and TRBJ2-1; D not certain. Trimming stripped 0 bases from V and 5 bases from J, with 5 bases between. This CDR3 has 13 amino acids. Germline lookup yields CDR1 MNHEY and CDR2 SMNVEV (reference sequence). The CDR3 DNA is TGTGCCAGCAGTTTATCGCCCGACAATGAGCAGTTCTTC. Translating it yields CASSLSPDNEQFF.

This clonotype was observed a handful of times. The CDR3 DNA sequence: TGTGCCAGCAGTCCCAGAGGCCGGAGTAGCAATCAGCCCCAGCATTTT. Its protein product is CASSPRGRSSNQPQHF. The gene calls are TRBV12-3 or TRBV12-4 and TRBJ1-5; D not certain. With 5 bases removed from V and 0 bases from J, the gap between germline ends came to 14 bases. The CDR3 length is 16 residues.

As concerns this clonotype: One end of the junction does not line up with germline, which may come from a read error. The V gene is TRBV28, the J gene TRBJ1-1; the D is unclear. The CDR3 contains 12 residues. Germline lookup yields CDR1 MDHEN and CDR2 SYDVKM. The CDR3 loop is CASRERSTEASF. The CDR3 region has the DNA TGTGCCAGTAGAGAGAGGAGCACTGAAGCTTCCTTT.